The present T cell receptor beta chain was sequenced within a study of blood T cells in healthy people across ages. The CDR3 extends over 11 amino acids. V lost 2 bases, J lost 5 bases, and 6 bases lay in between. Germline assignment: CDR1 DFQATT and CDR2 SNEGSKA (reference sequence). Overall study results and limits: Researchers judged that diversity estimates from one million T cells fell short of true values.

Through a sample-barcoded 5' primer and a J-beta primer mix, a second PCR was run for 7 to 11 cycles. No fewer than 2.5 million CDR3-containing paired-end reads came from each sample. One entry per CDR3 protein results from TCRdb running MiXCR on the 5' RACE reads. The sample shows over 1,200,000 distinct CDR3 sequences, roughly 60% of them seen only once. This clonotype was detected only a few times. What it binds is not known. The people who gave samples were healthy Caucasians from Russia, aged roughly 6 to 90. The chain has TRBV20-1 and TRBJ2-5, with D unclear. Sequencing used blood. The receptor was derived from a man aged 18 to 29 in good health. CDR3 bases: TGCAGTGCTAGACCGGAGGAGACCCAGTACTTC. Its translation is CSARPEETQYF.